These 9 T cell receptor beta chains share one sample of origin, sequenced in a study of CD4 T cells in relation to SARS-CoV-2 and coronaviruses. Using immunoSEQ multiplex PCR, the repertoire was profiled, and TCRdb retains in-frame clones only, with some absent. In the table there are more than 20,000 clones, around 76% of which are singletons. No antigen has been identified for these receptors. Unexposed donor CD4+ T cells date from about 2011-2018, before the COVID-19 pandemic. After about ten days of culture, CD4+ T cells were isolated. Sequencing input: CD4+ T cells from PBMCs, cultured in vitro. These receptors originate from a human donor in good health.

This clone has more than one count but fewer than ten. Here the CDR3 reads CARGRSAKNIQYF. The CDR3 region has the DNA TGTGCCAGGGGACGGTCGGCCAAAAACATTCAGTACTTC. The rearrangement links TRBV21-1 to TRBJ2-4. TRBV21-1 is tagged as a pseudogene. This CDR3 spans 13 amino acids.

The chain joins TRBV29-1 to TRBJ2-2; D is undetermined. CDR1 and CDR2 (germline): SQVTM, ANQGSEA. V lost 7 bases, J lost 6 bases, and 12 bases lay in between. The CDR3 length is 12 residues. Here the CDR3 DNA reads TGCAGCGCCACCCCGAGAGCCGGGGAGCTGTTTTTT. It translates to CSATPRAGELFF.

V is TRBV10-3 and J is TRBJ2-3; weak D call: TRBD2 (5 bases). V gave up 7 bases and J gave up 5 bases, with 13 bases separating them. Germline V gene lookup returns CDR1 ENHRY and CDR2 SYGVKD. The CDR3 is 13 amino acids. The DNA of the CDR3 is TGTGCCATCAACGAGGAGGCGCGAGATACGCAGTATTTT. Translated: CAINEEARDTQYF.

The rearrangement links TRBV19 to TRBJ1-1; a possible D gene is TRBD1 (5 bases). CDR1 is LNHDA, CDR2 SQIVND, per germline (reference sequence). The V gene lost 5 bases and the J gene lost 1 base, with 8 bases spanning the gap. The CDR3 is 13 amino acids. The CDR3 spells CASSWDGNTEAFF. As DNA, the CDR3 is TGTGCCAGTAGTTGGGACGGGAACACTGAAGCTTTCTTT.

This chain links TRBV7-6 with TRBJ2-6; D remains unclear. The CDR3 is 15 residues long. The V gene lost 3 bases and the J gene lost 0 bases, with 6 bases spanning the gap. From germline, CDR1 is SGHVS and CDR2 FNYEAQ. The CDR3 protein is CASSFSSSGANVLTF. The DNA of the CDR3 is TGTGCCAGCAGCTTTTCCAGCTCTGGGGCCAACGTCCTGACTTTC.

V is TRBV28 and J is TRBJ2-5, with 8 positions matching TRBD2. With V trimmed by 7 bases and J by 5 bases, 12 bases remained unmatched. CDR1 and CDR2 from the germline V gene are MDHEN and SYDVKM. CDR3 length: 15 amino acids. The DNA for the CDR3 is TGTGCCAGCATTTCAGCGGGAGCGGCGAGTGAGACCCAGTACTTC. It is translated as CASISAGAASETQYF.

V gene TRBV10-1 combines with J gene TRBJ2-7; D is unclear. The ends were cut back, 3 bases at V and 0 bases at J, with 9 bases in the middle. This CDR3 region has 14 residues. The V gene's germline CDR1 is WNHNN and CDR2 SYGVQD (reference sequence). Here the CDR3 DNA reads TGCGCCAGCAGTGAAGGCTCTAGCTCCTACGAGCAGTACTTC. Protein sequence: CASSEGSSSYEQYF.

This chain connects TRBV11-3 to TRBJ2-2; D is possibly TRBD2 (6 bases). The length of the CDR3 is 16 residues. The V gene's germline CDR1 is SGHNT and CDR2 YENEEA. Trimming pared 1 base from V and 9 bases from J, leaving 18 bases between. The CDR3 loop reads CASSLAGGDGGRELFF. For the CDR3, the DNA is TGTGCCAGCAGCTTAGCCGGAGGGGACGGCGGGAGGGAGCTGTTTTTT.

The rearrangement links TRBV19 to TRBJ1-1; TRBD1 aligns across 10 bases. Germline V CDR1 and CDR2: LNHDA, SQIVND (reference sequence). The CDR3 is made up of 16 amino acids. The V gene end was trimmed by 5 bases and the J gene end by 5 bases; junction bases not matched to a gene: 11. The CDR3 region has the DNA TGTGCCAGTAGTCTTTTGACAGGGGGCGTTTATACTGAAGCTTTCTTT. This gives the protein CASSLLTGGVYTEAFF.